These 30 T cell receptor beta chains share one sample of origin, sequenced in a study of glioma-infiltrating T cells. Using RNA template, CDR3s of TCR alpha and beta were amplified with iRepertoire arm-PCR. TCRdb processed the multiplex PCR reads anew with MiXCR; each CDR3 protein has one entry. The sample lists 150,000 or so distinct CDR3 sequences; about 39% were seen once. Sequencing was performed on glioma tissue, nonneoplastic brain tissue, or PBMCs (not recorded which). The receptor source for this set is a human donor with low-grade glioma or glioblastoma, undergoing nonglioma brain surgery, or in good health (not recorded which).

The genes are TRBV12-3 or TRBV12-4 and TRBJ2-1; 8 bases match TRBD1. The junction had 5 bases not matched to a gene; V was cut back by 2 bases and J by 5 bases. The CDR3 covers 15 residues. The CDR3 region is CASSLPRTGHNEQFF. CDR3 in DNA: TGTGCCAGCAGTTTACCTCGGACAGGGCACAATGAGCAGTTCTTC.

The chain carries TRBV6-2 or TRBV6-3 and TRBJ2-6, with D hard to call. Germline V CDR1 and CDR2: MNHEY, SVGEGT. Trimming removed 4 bases from V and 0 bases from J, with 7 bases in between. The CDR3 has 15 residues. CDR3 sequence: CASSFELSGANVLTF. The CDR3 bases are TGTGCCAGCAGTTTCGAACTCTCTGGGGCCAACGTCCTGACTTTC.

The chain carries TRBV27 and TRBJ2-7; D not resolved. Between the trimmed V and J ends, which lost 5 bases and 1 base, there was a span of 12 bases. CDR3 length: 14 amino acids. Germline assignment: CDR1 MNHEY and CDR2 SMNVEV (reference sequence). The CDR3 DNA follows: TGTGCCAGCAGTACCAGGACGGATTCCTACGAGCAGTACTTC. Its protein is CASSTRTDSYEQYF.

This clonotype was seen only once. The chain combines TRBV27 with TRBJ1-3; D is undetermined. The CDR3 has 14 residues. The germline CDR1 and CDR2 sequences are MNHEY and SMNVEV (reference sequence). With 6 bases removed from V and 0 bases from J, the gap between germline ends came to 9 bases. The CDR3 region is CASSSHGSGNTIYF. The CDR3 nucleotides are TGTGCCAGCAGCTCACACGGCTCTGGAAACACCATATATTTT.

The gene calls are TRBV4-1 and TRBJ1-1, with a possible D match to TRBD1 (5 bases). This CDR3 is built from 13 residues. Germline V CDR1 and CDR2: MGHRA, YSYEKL. With 1 base removed from V and 5 bases from J, the gap between germline ends came to 8 bases. CDR3 in DNA: TGCGCCAGCAGCCAAGGGAAGGGGACTGAAGCTTTCTTT. Amino acid sequence: CASSQGKGTEAFF.

The chain employs TRBV4-1 and TRBJ1-2, with D unclear. Germline V gene sequence: CDR1 MGHRA, CDR2 YSYEKL. The ends were cut back, 0 bases at V and 7 bases at J, with 9 bases in the middle. The CDR3 length is 13 residues. This CDR3 is CASSQDLGRGYTF. CDR3 DNA sequence: TGCGCCAGCAGCCAAGATCTCGGGCGTGGCTACACCTTC.

This chain connects TRBV6-1 to TRBJ1-5, with 9 bases matching TRBD1. Trimming removed 5 bases from V and 6 bases from J; junction bases left unmatched: 8. The CDR3 covers 15 residues. Per germline, CDR1 MNHNS and CDR2 SASEGT. The CDR3: CASSSGTGSSQPQHF. The CDR3 DNA sequence: TGTGCCAGCAGTTCTGGGACAGGGAGTAGTCAGCCCCAGCATTTT.

The chain combines TRBV28 with TRBJ1-4; 8 nucleotides line up with TRBD1. Germline loops: CDR1 MDHEN, CDR2 SYDVKM. The CDR3 has 13 residues. J lost 3 bases, V lost 7 bases, and 1 base had no gene match. Here the CDR3 DNA reads TGTGCCAGCATGACAGGGGCTAATGAAAAACTGTTTTTT. The encoded protein is CASMTGANEKLFF. The whole variable domain, filled in from reference TRBV28 and TRBJ1-4, reads DVKVTQSSRYLVKRTGEKVFLECVQDMDHENMFWYRQDPGLGLRLIYFSYDVKMKEKGDIPEGYSVSREKKERFSLILESASTNQTSMYLCASMTGANEKLFFGSGTQLSVL.

V and J are TRBV27 and TRBJ2-1; D is unresolved. The length of the CDR3 is 11 residues. The V gene's germline CDR1 is MNHEY and CDR2 SMNVEV (reference sequence). V was trimmed by 3 bases and J by 12 bases, leaving 9 bases between them. The CDR3 protein is CASSFNDGQFF. CDR3 nucleotides: TGTGCCAGCAGTTTTAACGATGGGCAGTTCTTC.

The chain has TRBV10-3 and TRBJ1-1; a possible D gene is TRBD1 (5 bases). The V end lost 5 bases, the J end lost 2 bases, and 6 bases lay between the germline ends. The CDR3 extends over 12 amino acids. Germline CDR1 reads ENHRY; CDR2 reads SYGVKD. The DNA for the CDR3 is TGTGCCATCAGTCAGGGTAACACTGAAGCTTTCTTT. Translated, it gives CAISQGNTEAFF.

The chain uses TRBV19 and TRBJ1-5, with D tentatively TRBD1 (6 bases). This CDR3 region has 14 residues. The V end lost 2 bases, the J end lost 5 bases, and 10 bases lay between the germline ends. Looked up from germline, CDR1 is LNHDA and CDR2 is SQIVND (reference sequence). The CDR3 region has the DNA TGTGCCAGTAGTATACGGGGACAACATCAGCCCCAGCATTTT. Its protein product is CASSIRGQHQPQHF.

This CDR3 is CSAPNDKGTVNTEAFF. DNA for the CDR3: TGCAGTGCTCCCAACGACAAAGGGACGGTGAACACTGAAGCTTTCTTT. The chain joins TRBV20-1 to TRBJ1-1; D might be TRBD1 (5 bases). CDR3 length: 16 amino acids. CDR1 is DFQATT, CDR2 SNEGSKA, per germline (reference sequence). Trimming stripped 5 bases from V and 0 bases from J, with 19 bases between.

As regards this clonotype: At one of its ends the junction is not consistent with the germline gene, which may arise from a read error. The chain joins TRBV20-1 to TRBJ2-5; D may be TRBD1 or TRBD2 (5 bases each). The CDR3 has 13 amino acids. CDR1 is DFQATT and CDR2 is SNEGSKA in the germline V gene (reference sequence). As DNA, the CDR3 is TGCAGTGCTAGAACTCGAAGGGGAGAGTCCCAGTACTTC. Encoded protein: CSARTRRGESQYF.

The chain recombines TRBV3-1 with TRBJ2-1; TRBD2 matches at 8 bases. Germline CDR1 and CDR2: LGHDT and YNNKEL (reference sequence). V lost 2 bases and J lost 0; bases outside the gene matches: 3. There are 16 residues in the CDR3. CDR3 bases: TGTGCCAGCAGCCAAACTAGCGGAGGCTCCTACAATGAGCAGTTCTTC. Translating it yields CASSQTSGGSYNEQFF.

The chain employs TRBV5-5 and TRBJ2-3; weak D call: TRBD2 (5 bases). This CDR3 has 15 amino acids. CDR1 and CDR2 from the germline V gene are SGHKS and YYEKEE (reference sequence). Trimming removed 0 bases at V and 5 bases at J, with 13 bases between. The CDR3 spells CASSLGGSGVDTQYF. The DNA for the CDR3 is TGTGCCAGCAGCTTGGGTGGGAGCGGTGTAGATACGCAGTATTTT. Full variable domain (remainder filled in from reference TRBV5-5 and TRBJ2-3): DAGVTQSPTHLIKTRGQQVTLRCSPISGHKSVSWYQQVLGQGPQFIFQYYEKEERGRGNFPDRFSARQFPNYSSELNVNALLLGDSALYLCASSLGGSGVDTQYFGPGTRLTVL.

Points on this clonotype: An end of the junction differs from the germline gene, which may be a read error. The chain recombines TRBV27 with TRBJ2-6; D is perhaps TRBD1 (5 bases). Germline V gene sequence: CDR1 MNHEY, CDR2 SMNVEV (reference sequence). The CDR3 sequence is 11 residues long. The CDR3 sequence is CAVYGANVMTF. As DNA, the CDR3 is TGTGCCGTATATGGGGCCAACGTCATGACTTTC.

Concerning this clonotype: Possible read error: a much larger clone is one base away. The chain employs TRBV10-3 and TRBJ2-3; no clear D. V gave up 6 bases and J gave up 2 bases, with 3 bases separating them. CDR3 length: 11 amino acids. Looked up from germline, CDR1 is ENHRY and CDR2 is SYGVKD. CDR3 in amino acids: CAISDTDTQYF. CDR3 nucleotides: TGTGCCATCAGCGACACAGATACGCAGTATTTT.

This chain joins TRBV2 and TRBJ1-1; D perhaps matches TRBD1 (6 bases). In germline, CDR1 is SNHLY, CDR2 FYNNEI. V was pared by 5 bases and J by 0 bases, with 10 bases between. The CDR3 totals 14 residues. The CDR3 sequence is CASSSRDMNTEAFF. CDR3 in DNA: TGTGCCAGCAGTTCAAGGGACATGAACACTGAAGCTTTCTTT.

This clonotype has at least ten counts. This rearrangement joins TRBV6-1 to TRBJ1-1; D is undetermined. Trimming stripped 6 bases from V and 4 bases from J, with 12 bases between. CDR1 is MNHNS, CDR2 SASEGT, per germline. The CDR3 contains 13 residues. The CDR3 loop is CASSYKQTTEAFF. The CDR3 DNA follows: TGTGCCAGCAGCTACAAACAGACCACTGAAGCTTTCTTT.

This clonotype was seen more than once but under ten times. V usage is TRBV4-2 and J usage is TRBJ2-7; D is perhaps TRBD2 (6 bases). Germline V lookup: CDR1 LGHNA, CDR2 YNFKEQ. The V and J ends lost 4 bases and 3 bases respectively, with 13 bases between them. The CDR3 is made up of 14 amino acids. CDR3 bases: TGTGCCAGCAGCCGAAATAAGGAGGGCTACGAGCAGTACTTC. Translating gives CASSRNKEGYEQYF.

In this sample, this clonotype turned up many times. The rearrangement links TRBV6-2 or TRBV6-3 to TRBJ2-1; D is perhaps TRBD2 (5 bases). The CDR3 length is 13 residues. Germline values: CDR1 MNHEY, CDR2 SVGEGT. Deletions cut 11 bases from V and 4 bases from J, with 15 bases between. This chain's CDR3 is CAVGLTLYNEQFF. As DNA, the CDR3 is TGTGCCGTCGGACTTACGTTGTACAATGAGCAGTTCTTC.

The gene calls are TRBV6-1 and TRBJ1-1; TRBD1 is a possible D gene (5 bases). Germline CDR1 is MNHNS and CDR2 is SASEGT. Trimming removed 7 bases from V and 0 bases from J, with 12 bases in between. The CDR3 spans 14 residues. The CDR3 DNA sequence: TGTGCCAGCACGAGAGGGGTCATGAACACTGAAGCTTTCTTT. Translating gives CASTRGVMNTEAFF.

The chain joins TRBV20-1 to TRBJ2-7; D is possibly TRBD2 (5 bases). Trimming took off 0 bases at V and 4 bases at J, with 13 bases between the two ends. Germline-derived CDR1 and CDR2 are DFQATT and SNEGSKA (reference sequence). This CDR3 is 14 amino acids long. DNA of the CDR3: TGCAGTGCTAGAGATCGGGCAGGAGGATACGAGCAGTACTTC. It translates to CSARDRAGGYEQYF.

This chain joins TRBV7-2 and TRBJ2-1; either TRBD1 or TRBD2 may supply D (5 bases each). This CDR3 has 13 residues. Deletions cut 6 bases from V and 6 bases from J, with 12 bases between. The germline V gene has CDR1 SGHTA and CDR2 FQGNSA. The CDR3 DNA follows: TGTGCCAGCAGTTCCGGGACCGCCAATGAGCAGTTCTTC. It translates to CASSSGTANEQFF.

This clonotype was seen many times. The CDR3 reads CASSQGTGNTIYF. As DNA, the CDR3 is TGCGCCAGCAGCCAAGGGACAGGAAACACCATATATTTT. The genes are TRBV4-3 and TRBJ1-3; D may be TRBD1 (5 bases). The CDR3 spans 13 residues. V lost 1 base to trimming and J lost 4 bases, with 5 bases between them. Germline assignment: CDR1 LGHNA and CDR2 YSLEER.

This clonotype is medium-sized (0.01 to 0.1%) by share. V is TRBV7-9 and J is TRBJ2-1; D gene uncertain. There are 12 residues in the CDR3. Germline CDR1 is SEHNR and CDR2 is FQNEAQ (reference sequence). With 5 bases removed from V and 6 bases from J, the gap between germline ends came to 8 bases. CDR3 amino acids: CASSRKFNEQFF. CDR3 in DNA: TGTGCCAGCAGCCGCAAATTCAATGAGCAGTTCTTC. The complete variable domain, with remaining parts taken from reference TRBV7-9 and TRBJ2-1, reads DTGVSQNPRHKITKRGQNVTFRCDPISEHNRLYWYRQTLGQGPEFLTYFQNEAQLEKSRLLSDRFSAERPKGSFSTLEIQRTEQGDSAMYLCASSRKFNEQFFGPGTRLTVL.

At least ten counts were recorded for this clonotype. V and J are TRBV6-1 and TRBJ2-1; D is unresolved. Trimming removed 10 bases from V and 3 bases from J, with 7 bases in between. Per the germline V gene, CDR1 is MNHNS and CDR2 is SASEGT. The CDR3 contains 11 residues. In nucleotides, the CDR3 is TGTGCCATAGGAAGCTACAATGAGCAGTTCTTC. The encoded protein is CAIGSYNEQFF.

This clonotype has a count of ten or more. This chain links TRBV7-2 with TRBJ2-3; maybe TRBD1 (6 bases). Germline V CDR1 and CDR2: SGHTA, FQGNSA. The CDR3 has 14 residues. Trimming shortened V by 5 bases and J by 6 bases, and 15 bases separated the two germline ends. CDR3 protein: CASSRDTGMDTQYF. The CDR3, as DNA: TGTGCCAGCAGCCGGGACACGGGGATGGATACGCAGTATTTT.

This clonotype occurred a few times. The chain recombines TRBV25-1 with TRBJ2-1; either TRBD1 or TRBD2 may fit D (5 bases each). This CDR3 is built from 14 residues. Trimming shortened V by 4 bases and J by 1 base, and 8 bases separated the two germline ends. CDR1 is MGHDK and CDR2 is SYGVNS in the germline V gene. CDR3 sequence (DNA): TGTGCCAGCAGTGTTGGGGGATCCTACAATGAGCAGTTCTTC. Translation gives CASSVGGSYNEQFF.

This chain joins TRBV2 and TRBJ1-6; D is uncertain. The CDR3 extends over 10 amino acids. V was trimmed by 2 bases and J by 13 bases, leaving 3 bases between them. CDR1 is SNHLY and CDR2 is FYNNEI in the germline V gene. The CDR3 spells CASSERPLHF. The CDR3 DNA reads as TGTGCCAGCAGTGAACGGCCCCTCCACTTT. The variable domain in full, with the rest retrieved from reference TRBV2 and TRBJ1-6, is EPEVTQTPSHQVTQMGQEVILRCVPISNHLYFYWYRQILGQKVEFLVSFYNNEISEKSEIFDDQFSVERPDGSNFTLKIRSTKLEDSAMYFCASSERPLHFGNGTRLTVT.